The 9 T cell receptor beta chains given below trace back to one sample, sequenced in a study of CD8 T cells in Susac syndrome. RNA, at about 0.45 to 1 ug, was reverse transcribed with random hexamers. MiXCR, run by TCRdb on the immunoSEQ multiplex PCR reads, gives a single entry per CDR3 protein. The sample has roughly 150,000 distinct CDR3 sequences; roughly 95% are singletons. Sequenced sample: CD8+ T cells from PBMCs. These receptors originate from a human donor with multiple sclerosis.

The chain employs TRBV3-1 and TRBJ2-7, with a possible D match to TRBD2 (6 bases). The CDR3 is 14 residues long. CDR1 is LGHDT and CDR2 is YNNKEL in the germline V gene (reference sequence). The germline V and J ends were trimmed by 0 bases and 3 bases, with 9 bases remaining between them. Here the CDR3 DNA reads TGTGCCAGCAGCCAAGATCTCGGGGGCTACGAGCAGTACGTC. Protein: CASSQDLGGYEQYV.

This chain joins TRBV6-6 and TRBJ2-3; D is ambiguous. The CDR3 is 15 amino acids. The germline V gene has CDR1 MNHNY and CDR2 SVGAGI (reference sequence). Trimming took 1 base from V and 3 from J, leaving 11 bases between them. The CDR3 is CASSYFNPSTDTQYF. The CDR3, as DNA: TGTGCCAGCAGTTACTTCAACCCTTCTACAGATACGCAGTATTTT.

Here the CDR3 DNA reads TGTGCCAGCAGCCAACTACAGGGCTCTGGAGAGACCCAGTACTTC. It encodes CASSQLQGSGETQYF. The chain joins TRBV3-1 to TRBJ2-5; possible D gene TRBD1, 6 bases. V gave up 2 bases and J gave up 4 bases, with 14 bases separating them. The germline V gene has CDR1 LGHDT and CDR2 YNNKEL (reference sequence). The CDR3 runs to 15 residues.

The gene calls are TRBV20-1 and TRBJ2-7, with a tentative D call TRBD1 (7 bases). Germline V gene lookup returns CDR1 DFQATT and CDR2 SNEGSKA (reference sequence). The CDR3 length is 13 residues. Trimming removed 5 bases at V and 2 bases at J, with 13 bases between. The CDR3 loop is CSAGGTATYEQYF. CDR3 coding DNA: TGCAGTGCTGGCGGGACAGCGACCTACGAGCAGTACTTC.

V gene TRBV27 combines with J gene TRBJ1-5; D gene unclear. The germline V gene has CDR1 MNHEY and CDR2 SMNVEV (reference sequence). This CDR3 spans 14 amino acids. The germline V and J ends were trimmed by 6 bases and 0 bases, with 9 bases remaining between them. The CDR3 region is CASRPGSSNQPQHF. In DNA form, the CDR3 reads TGTGCCAGCAGGCCGGGGAGTAGCAATCAGCCCCAGCATTTT.

The CDR3, as DNA: TGTGCCAGCAGTAGTGCGGCCTCCTACAATGAGCAGTTCTTC. Protein: CASSSAASYNEQFF. V and J are TRBV2 and TRBJ2-1; D remains unclear. Per the germline V gene, CDR1 is SNHLY and CDR2 is FYNNEI. Trimming cost V 5 bases and J 0 bases, with 8 bases left between them. This CDR3 is 14 amino acids long.

The rearrangement links TRBV7-9 to TRBJ2-4, with no clear D. From germline, CDR1 is SEHNR and CDR2 FQNEAQ (reference sequence). CDR3 size: 17 residues. V shed 1 base and J shed 1 base, with 14 bases lying between them. This chain's CDR3 is CASSLGPPLGAKNIQYF. The CDR3 DNA sequence: TGTGCCAGCAGCTTAGGCCCACCCTTAGGGGCCAAAAACATTCAGTACTTC.

This clonotype was counted once. The rearrangement joins TRBV5-1 to TRBJ2-7; D may be TRBD1 (6 bases). The CDR3 runs 13 residues. The germline V gene encodes CDR1 SGHRS and CDR2 YFSETQ. Between the trimmed V and J ends, which lost 3 bases and 6 bases, there was a span of 13 bases. The CDR3 spells CASSWNLRGEQYF. For the CDR3, the DNA is TGCGCCAGCAGCTGGAACCTCAGGGGCGAGCAGTACTTC. Combining the CDR3 with reference TRBV5-1 and TRBJ2-7 gives the whole variable domain KAGVTQTPRYLIKTRGQQVTLSCSPISGHRSVSWYQQTPGQGLQFLFEYFSETQRNKGNFPGRFSGRQFSNSRSEMNVSTLELGDSALYLCASSWNLRGEQYFGPGTRLTVT.

This rearrangement joins TRBV29-1 to TRBJ2-5, with TRBD1 identical over 7 bases. CDR1 and CDR2 (germline): SQVTM, ANQGSEA. Trimming cost V 4 bases and J 5 bases; bases outside gene matches: 7. The CDR3 loop spans 13 amino acids. For the CDR3, the DNA is TGCAGCGTTGGACAGGGAATTAGGGAGACCCAGTACTTC. Its protein is CSVGQGIRETQYF.